Following are 15 T cell receptor beta chains from one sample sequenced in a study of T cell changes during pregnancy in multiple sclerosis. Sequenced by immunoSEQ multiplex PCR; TCRdb stores in-frame clones only, minus some. The sample lists approximately 92,000 clones; more than 85% were seen once. The sequencing used peripheral blood, collected in the first trimester of pregnancy. These receptors were taken from a female donor with multiple sclerosis, enrolled in a pregnancy study.

The genes are TRBV7-9 and TRBJ2-1; 14 bases are shared with TRBD2. CDR1 and CDR2 from the germline V gene are SEHNR and FQNEAQ (reference sequence). CDR3 length: 14 amino acids. Losses at the gene ends were 4 bases for V and 8 bases for J; bases not matched to a gene: 1. CDR3 nucleotides: TGTGCCAGCAGCTGGGGACTAGCGGGAGATGAGCAGTTCTTC. Amino acid sequence: CASSWGLAGDEQFF.

The CDR3 coding sequence is TGTGCCAGTAGTATAGGACAGATTGAAGCTTTCTTT. Its protein product is CASSIGQIEAFF. J is TRBJ1-1 and V is TRBV19; D possibly corresponds to TRBD1 (5 bases). Deletions cut 1 base from V and 7 bases from J, with 7 bases between. The CDR3 consists of 12 residues. The germline V gene encodes CDR1 LNHDA and CDR2 SQIVND (reference sequence). The variable domain in full, completed from reference TRBV19 and TRBJ1-1, reads DGGITQSPKYLFRKEGQNVTLSCEQNLNHDAMYWYRQDPGQGLRLIYYSQIVNDFQKGDIAEGYSVSREKKESFPLTVTSAQKNPTAFYLCASSIGQIEAFFGQGTRLTVV.

V usage is TRBV10-2 and J usage is TRBJ2-5; 13 bases line up with TRBD2. The CDR3 consists of 15 residues. CDR1 is WSHSY, CDR2 SAAADI, per germline. J lost 5 bases, V lost 7 bases, and 7 bases had no gene match. The CDR3 DNA reads TGCGCCAGCACGTGGACTAGCGGGAGTGGCGAGACCCAGTACTTC. This gives the protein CASTWTSGSGETQYF.

The genes are TRBV27 and TRBJ2-1; the match to TRBD2 covers 12 bases. This CDR3 has 16 residues. Germline trimming cut 6 bases from V and 4 bases from J; bases unmatched to any gene: 7. The V gene's germline CDR1 is MNHEY and CDR2 SMNVEV (reference sequence). CDR3 nucleotide sequence: TGTGCCAGCAGGTTCCTGACTAGCGGGAGTTACAATGAGCAGTTCTTC. Its translation: CASRFLTSGSYNEQFF.

CDR3 in amino acids: CASRSGGETQYF. The DNA for the CDR3 is TGTGCCAGTAGATCAGGGGGAGAGACCCAGTACTTC. V gene TRBV19 combines with J gene TRBJ2-5; TRBD1 matches at 7 bases. The CDR3 covers 12 residues. J lost 4 bases, V lost 6 bases, and 2 bases had no gene match. The germline V gene encodes CDR1 LNHDA and CDR2 SQIVND (reference sequence).

The J gene is TRBJ2-4, the V gene TRBV5-1, with D maybe TRBD1 (7 bases). Germline V gene sequence: CDR1 SGHRS, CDR2 YFSETQ. This CDR3 comprises 14 residues. Trimming shortened V by 3 bases and J by 6 bases, and 13 bases separated the two germline ends. The CDR3 DNA sequence: TGCGCCAGCAGCTGGCAGGGGGGCTCAAACATTCAGTACTTC. This sequence encodes CASSWQGGSNIQYF.

This chain links TRBV28 with TRBJ2-3, with TRBD2 matching 9 bases. This CDR3 has 14 amino acids. CDR1 MDHEN and CDR2 SYDVKM come from the germline V gene. Losses at the gene ends were 3 bases for V and 8 bases for J; bases not matched to a gene: 6. CDR3 loop: CASSFLAGEGTQYF. CDR3 in DNA: TGTGCCAGCAGTTTCTTAGCGGGAGAGGGTACGCAGTATTTT. Variable domain in full (rest from reference TRBV28 and TRBJ2-3): DVKVTQSSRYLVKRTGEKVFLECVQDMDHENMFWYRQDPGLGLRLIYFSYDVKMKEKGDIPEGYSVSREKKERFSLILESASTNQTSMYLCASSFLAGEGTQYFGPGTRLTVL.

The rearrangement uses TRBV6-5 and TRBJ2-7; possible D gene TRBD1, 6 bases. The V end was cut by 8 bases, the J end by 7 bases, with 21 bases between. This CDR3 comprises 14 residues. The V gene's germline CDR1 is MNHEY and CDR2 SVGAGI. CDR3 amino acids: CASVSGARGGEQYF. As DNA, the CDR3 is TGTGCCAGCGTCTCAGGGGCCCGAGGTGGGGAGCAGTACTTC.

V and J are TRBV7-9 and TRBJ2-2, with no clear D. V shed 1 base and J shed 2 bases, with 8 bases lying between them. Germline V lookup: CDR1 SEHNR, CDR2 FQNEAQ (reference sequence). The CDR3 extends over 15 amino acids. The CDR3: CASSLVPRNTGELFF. The CDR3 region has the DNA TGTGCCAGCAGCTTAGTCCCTAGAAACACCGGGGAGCTGTTTTTT.

The chain is built from TRBV7-2 and TRBJ2-1, with TRBD1 as a possible D gene (6 bases). This CDR3 has 13 amino acids. V dropped 2 bases and J dropped 10 bases, with 12 bases sitting between them. From germline, CDR1 is SGHTA and CDR2 FQGNSA. DNA for the CDR3: TGTGCCAGCAGCTTAATCAGGGGCTACGAGCAGTTCTTC. Encoded protein: CASSLIRGYEQFF.

The rearrangement uses TRBV7-3 and TRBJ2-1; 14 bases fit TRBD2. The CDR3 has 19 amino acids. Germline CDR1 and CDR2: SGHTA and FQGTGA. V lost 1 base, J lost 2 bases, and 7 bases stayed unmatched. Here the CDR3 reads CASSLSGLAGGIPYNEQFF. CDR3 sequence (DNA): TGTGCCAGCAGCTTAAGCGGACTAGCGGGGGGTATCCCCTACAATGAGCAGTTCTTC.

The chain carries TRBV2 and TRBJ2-1, with 7 bases matching TRBD2. The germline gives CDR1 SNHLY, CDR2 FYNNEI. The J segment lost 2 bases and the V segment lost 6 bases, leaving 10 bases of the junction unmatched. This CDR3 comprises 16 residues. In DNA form, the CDR3 reads TGTGCCAGCAGATCCTGGGGGGGAGGGGCCTACAATGAGCAGTTCTTC. Protein product: CASRSWGGGAYNEQFF.

The chain has TRBV7-8 and TRBJ2-1; TRBD2 aligns across 12 bases. Germline V gene lookup returns CDR1 SGHVS and CDR2 FQNEAQ. The CDR3 is 17 amino acids. V dropped 1 base and J dropped 0; count of bases not matched to a gene: 1. Written as DNA, the CDR3 is TGTGCCAGCAGCTTAGAGACTAGCGGGAGCTCCTACAATGAGCAGTTCTTC. Protein sequence: CASSLETSGSSYNEQFF.

The chain carries TRBV28 and TRBJ1-5, with 8 positions matching TRBD1. Germline V gives CDR1 MDHEN, CDR2 SYDVKM. The V segment lost 2 bases and the J segment 6 bases; nucleotides outside the gene matches: 6. This CDR3 has 15 amino acids. The CDR3 spells CASSLPTGVSQPQHF. The DNA for the CDR3 is TGTGCCAGCAGTTTACCGACAGGGGTGAGTCAGCCCCAGCATTTT.

This clone came up a few times. V is TRBV5-1 and J is TRBJ2-5; 9 bases are shared with TRBD1. Germline CDR1 and CDR2: SGHRS and YFSETQ. This CDR3 contains 14 residues. The V gene end was trimmed by 7 bases and the J gene end by 4 bases; junction bases not matched to a gene: 8. CDR3 sequence reads: CASAPGTGRETQYF. The CDR3 DNA reads as TGCGCCAGCGCGCCCGGGACAGGGAGAGAGACCCAGTACTTC.